A selection of T cell receptor beta chains follows, all from one sample in a study of OX40 agonist ivuxolimab in advanced cancers. Clones were read by immunoSEQ multiplex PCR, and TCRdb kept only the in-frame ones, dropping some. The sample has around 46,000 clones, around 89% seen once. Sequencing used CD4+ or CD8+ T cells sorted from blood, obtained in a trial of the OX40 agonist ivuxolimab. The receptors come from an adult with an advanced solid tumor such as melanoma, head and neck, liver or kidney cancer. CDR3s include the opening cysteine and the closing phenylalanine or tryptophan. D genes are given only for firm matches. Clone size is not always given. Where it is, it says once, few, many or a class for expanded clones.

d_gene,v_gene,abundance,j_gene,CDR3nt,CDR3aa
TRBD2,TRBV19,.,TRBJ2-2,TGTGCCAGTAGTATAGGTGGCGGGAGTTCCACCGGGGAGCTGTTTTTT,CASSIGGGSSTGELFF
.,TRBV27,.,TRBJ1-4,TGTGCCAGCAGTTTGACGGGGCTGGATGAAAAACTGTTTTTT,CASSLTGLDEKLFF
.,TRBV18,.,TRBJ2-7,TGTGCCAGCTCACCCCGGGGCAGCGTACGGGAGCAGTACTTC,CASSPRGSVREQYF
TRBD1,TRBV6-6,.,TRBJ2-1,TGTGCCAGCAGTACGAGGACAGGGCGGCACAATGAGCAGTTCTTC,CASSTRTGRHNEQFF
.,TRBV27,.,TRBJ1-2,TGTGCCAGCAGTTTAAGTAGGGGAGGGTATGGCTACACCTTC,CASSLSRGGYGYTF
TRBD2,TRBV5-5,.,TRBJ2-1,TGTGCCAGCCAAGGGCGGGGGACTAGCGGTTACAATGAGCAGTTCTTC,CASQGRGTSGYNEQFF
.,TRBV19,.,TRBJ2-7,TGTGCCAGTAGTGCCGACCGAGGGGCGTCCTACGAGCAGTACTTC,CASSADRGASYEQYF
.,TRBV6-1,.,TRBJ2-7,TGTGCCAGCAGTGAAGGAGGGGGAACATACGAGCAGTACTTC,CASSEGGGTYEQYF
.,TRBV15,.,TRBJ1-1,TGTGCCACCAGCATAGATAGGATGAGCACTGAAGCTTTCTTT,CATSIDRMSTEAFF
TRBD1,TRBV7-3,.,TRBJ2-7,TGTGCCAGCAGCTCCTCGACAGGGAGCTCCTACGAGCAGTACTTC,CASSSSTGSSYEQYF
.,TRBV7-9,.,TRBJ2-7,TGTGCCAGCGACAGTCCGCACGAGCAGTACTTC,CASDSPHEQYF
.,TRBV19,.,TRBJ2-1,TGTGCCAGTAGTACCGGGACAGAGCAGTTCTTC,CASSTGTEQFF
.,TRBV2,.,TRBJ1-1,TGTGCCAGCAGTGAGTTAACTCAAACGGAAGCTTTCTTT,CASSELTQTEAFF
.,TRBV10-2,.,TRBJ1-2,TGCGCCAGCAGTGAAGCAGGTTGGGGCTATGGCTACACCTTC,CASSEAGWGYGYTF
.,TRBV7-8,once,TRBJ1-5,TGTGCCAGCAGCCCCGGTTCGCGGGCCTCGGGGCAGCCCCAGCATTTT,CASSPGSRASGQPQHF
.,TRBV11-3,.,TRBJ2-5,TGTGCCAGCAGCTTTCCGGGGTCAGAGACCCAGTACTTC,CASSFPGSETQYF
.,TRBV5-5,.,TRBJ2-7,TGTGCCAGCAGCTTGGAACAGGCCTACGAGCAGTACTTC,CASSLEQAYEQYF
.,TRBV19,few,TRBJ1-5,TGTGCCAGTGATGGCGGGAGATATAGCAATCAGCCCCAGCATTTT,CASDGGRYSNQPQHF
.,TRBV27,.,TRBJ2-7,TGTGCCAGCAGTTTTGGGGAGCAGTACTTC,CASSFGEQYF
.,TRBV19,.,TRBJ1-5,TGTGCCAGTAGTTGGGCAGGCTATCAGCCCCAGCATTTT,CASSWAGYQPQHF
TRBD2,TRBV14,.,TRBJ2-2,TGTGCCAGCAGTCAAGATACTAGCGGGCGCACCGGGGAGCTGTTTTTT,CASSQDTSGRTGELFF
TRBD1,TRBV5-8,.,TRBJ2-1,TGTGCCAGCAGCGAACGGACAGGGGGGCCCTACAATGAGCAGTTCTTC,CASSERTGGPYNEQFF
TRBD1,TRBV15,.,TRBJ2-5,TGTGCCGCAAGCCTTGGGACAGAAGAGACCCAGTACTTC,CAASLGTEETQYF
.,TRBV2,.,TRBJ2-1,TGTGCCAGCAGTGCGAATGAGCAGTTCTTC,CASSANEQFF
TRBD2,TRBV5-6,.,TRBJ2-7,TGTGCCAGCAGCTTGGGTAGCGGGTCCTACGAGCAGTACTTC,CASSLGSGSYEQYF
.,TRBV28,.,TRBJ1-1,TGTGCCAGCAGTTTCGGGCCTAACACTGAAGCTTTCTTT,CASSFGPNTEAFF
.,TRBV28,.,TRBJ1-4,TGTGCCAGCAGACCAACAGGGTTAGTTAATGAAAAACTGTTTTTT,CASRPTGLVNEKLFF
TRBD2,TRBV13,.,TRBJ2-1,TGTGCCAGCAGCTCAGGACTAGCGGGTTACAATGAGCAGTTCTTC,CASSSGLAGYNEQFF
.,TRBV19,few,TRBJ2-2,TGTGCCAGTATTGGGAAGGAGAACACCGGGGAGCTGTTTTTT,CASIGKENTGELFF
.,TRBV19,once,TRBJ2-7,TGTGCCAGTAGTATAGGAACGGGAGTTAGGCACGAGCAGTACTTC,CASSIGTGVRHEQYF
.,TRBV6-5,once,TRBJ1-4,TGTGCCAGCAGCCCACAGGGTGCCCTCAATGAAAAACTGTTTTTT,CASSPQGALNEKLFF
TRBD1,TRBV13,.,TRBJ2-7,TGTGCCAGCAGCTTGGGACAGACCTCCTACGAGCAGTACTTC,CASSLGQTSYEQYF
.,TRBV6-6,.,TRBJ1-1,TGTGCCAGCACCCCGCGGGGGGCCGGCACTGAAGCTTTCTTT,CASTPRGAGTEAFF
.,TRBV12-5,once,TRBJ2-7,TGTGCTAGTGGTTTTGAGCAGGGTTCCGAGCAGTACTTC,CASGFEQGSEQYF
TRBD1,TRBV5-4,.,TRBJ2-7,TGTGCCAGCAGCACGACAGGGGAGGATGGTCCCTACGAGCAGTACTTC,CASSTTGEDGPYEQYF
.,TRBV29-1,.,TRBJ2-7,TGCAGCGTTGATCCTGGGCAGGGGTCCTTCGAGCAGTACTTC,CSVDPGQGSFEQYF
TRBD1,TRBV5-6,.,TRBJ2-1,TGTGCCAGCAGCTTGGGTGCAGTACAGGGGAAGAGCTATGAGCAGTTCTTC,CASSLGAVQGKSYEQFF
.,TRBV11-2,.,TRBJ1-4,TGTGCCAGCAGCTTAGAGTACAGTACAAATGAAAAACTGTTTTTT,CASSLEYSTNEKLFF
.,TRBV27,few,TRBJ1-2,TGTGCCAGCAGTCTGGGGACACCCTCTAACTATGGCTACACCTTC,CASSLGTPSNYGYTF
.,TRBV10-3,.,TRBJ2-7,TGTGCCATCAGTGACCCGGCGGGGCAGGACGAGCAGTACTTC,CAISDPAGQDEQYF
.,TRBV7-9,.,TRBJ2-7,TGTGCCAGCAGCCCACAAGACGAGCAGTACTTC,CASSPQDEQYF
.,TRBV6-1,.,TRBJ2-7,TGTGCCAGCCGGGACCGTCTCATTTACGAGCAGTACTTC,CASRDRLIYEQYF
TRBD1,TRBV27,few,TRBJ1-1,TGTGCCAGCAGTTACACCGGGACAGGCAACACTGAAGCTTTCTTT,CASSYTGTGNTEAFF
.,TRBV5-1,.,TRBJ2-7,TGCGCCAGCAGCTTGGGCTGGGACTCTTCCTACGAGCAGTACTTC,CASSLGWDSSYEQYF
TRBD2,TRBV11-3,.,TRBJ2-3,TGTGCCAGCAGCTTGACCGCGGGGGGCCTGGATACGCAGTATTTT,CASSLTAGGLDTQYF
.,TRBV5-6,.,TRBJ1-2,TGTGCCAGCAGCTGGACACGGAGAATCCTAGATGGCTACACCTTC,CASSWTRRILDGYTF